These T cell receptor beta chains were read from a single sample in a study of cytomegalovirus exposure and HLA in healthy donors. Only in-frame clones appear in the TCRdb table, and some are missing; sequencing was by immunoSEQ multiplex PCR. The sample includes around 120,000 clones, approximately 80% seen only once; the top ten take roughly 1.9%. Source material: PBMCs. The receptor source for this set is a woman aged 40-49 years in good health and CMV-seronegative. Both conserved end residues are part of each CDR3. Only part of the rows carry a size: once, few, many, or a class if the clone is expanded.

>TRBJ2-4|TRBV28|-
CASTPGQGSKNIQYF
>TRBJ2-1|TRBV28|once
CASRSRGRIGTINEQFF
>TRBJ2-1|TRBV5-6|-
CASSYGRLAGEQFF
>TRBJ2-3|TRBV27|-
CASSLSAGAHTQYF
>TRBJ1-1|TRBV6-5|-
CASSYSRTANTEAFF
>TRBJ1-5|TRBV18|-
CASSPIRTNSNQPQHF
>TRBJ2-3|TRBV25-1|once
CASTSSGRTDTQYF
>TRBJ2-7|TRBV29-1|-
CSVEDRAGGSYEQYF
>TRBJ1-2|TRBV6-1|-
CASSEEPGGTGGYTF
>TRBJ2-1|TRBV18|-
CASSPRLAGAYNEQFF
>TRBJ1-4|TRBV19|-
CASSPNRGLFF
>TRBJ2-1|TRBV5-1|-
CASSLVASGNEQFF
>TRBJ1-5|TRBV28|-
CASSSRQDWDQPQHF
>TRBJ2-7|TRBV2|once
CASSEAEQGLVSYEQYF
>TRBJ2-3|TRBV15|-
CATSRAGSSTDTQYF
>TRBJ2-1|TRBV7-2|-
CASSLSTSLGFF
>TRBJ2-1|TRBV28|few
CATSGGQQFF
>TRBJ1-2|TRBV30|-
CAWVPWGGYGYTF
>TRBJ2-1|TRBV7-3|-
CASSLRASGTYNEQFF
>TRBJ2-1|TRBV30|-
CAWSVRSGPNEQFF
>TRBJ1-2|TRBV6-5|-
CASSWDRGFYGYTF
>TRBJ1-2|TRBV28|-
CASRWGRANYGYTF
>TRBJ2-1|TRBV7-3|once
CASSYGQGQDEQFF
>TRBJ1-1|TRBV27|-
CASSLTGGVGEAFF
>TRBJ1-1|TRBV19|-
CASSIVTEAFF
>TRBJ2-7|TRBV14|-
CASLIGTSGVYEQYF